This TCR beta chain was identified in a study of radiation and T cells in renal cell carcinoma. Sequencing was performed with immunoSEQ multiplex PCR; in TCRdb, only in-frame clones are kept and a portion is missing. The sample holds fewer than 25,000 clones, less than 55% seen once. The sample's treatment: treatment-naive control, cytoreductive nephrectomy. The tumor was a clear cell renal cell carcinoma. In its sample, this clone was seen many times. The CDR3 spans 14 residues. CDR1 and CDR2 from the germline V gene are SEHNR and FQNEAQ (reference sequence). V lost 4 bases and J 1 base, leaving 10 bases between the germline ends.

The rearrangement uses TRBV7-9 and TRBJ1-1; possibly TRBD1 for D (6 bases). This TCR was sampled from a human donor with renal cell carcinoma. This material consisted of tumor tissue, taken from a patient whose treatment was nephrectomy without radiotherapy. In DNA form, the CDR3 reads TGTGCCAGCAGCTCCCGACAGGAGAACACTGAAGCTTTCTTT. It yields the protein CASSSRQENTEAFF.